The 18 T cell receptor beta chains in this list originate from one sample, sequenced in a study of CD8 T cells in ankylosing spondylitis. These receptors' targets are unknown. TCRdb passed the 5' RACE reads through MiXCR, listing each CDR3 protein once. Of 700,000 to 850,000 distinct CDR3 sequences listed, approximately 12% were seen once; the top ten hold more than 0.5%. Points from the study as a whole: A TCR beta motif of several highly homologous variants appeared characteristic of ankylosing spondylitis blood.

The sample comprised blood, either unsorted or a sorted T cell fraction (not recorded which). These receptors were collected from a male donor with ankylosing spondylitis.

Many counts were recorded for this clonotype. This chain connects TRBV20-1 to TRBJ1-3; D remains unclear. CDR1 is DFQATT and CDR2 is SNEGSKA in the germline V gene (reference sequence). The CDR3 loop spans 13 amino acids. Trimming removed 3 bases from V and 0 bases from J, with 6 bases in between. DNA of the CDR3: TGCAGTGCTAGTCCCTCCTCTGGAAACACCATATATTTT. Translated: CSASPSSGNTIYF.

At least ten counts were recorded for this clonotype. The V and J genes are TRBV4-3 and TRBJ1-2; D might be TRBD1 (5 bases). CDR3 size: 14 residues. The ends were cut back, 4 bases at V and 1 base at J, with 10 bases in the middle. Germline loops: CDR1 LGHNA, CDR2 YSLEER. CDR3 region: CASSLAGDNYGYTF. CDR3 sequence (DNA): TGCGCCAGCAGCCTCGCGGGGGATAACTATGGCTACACCTTC.

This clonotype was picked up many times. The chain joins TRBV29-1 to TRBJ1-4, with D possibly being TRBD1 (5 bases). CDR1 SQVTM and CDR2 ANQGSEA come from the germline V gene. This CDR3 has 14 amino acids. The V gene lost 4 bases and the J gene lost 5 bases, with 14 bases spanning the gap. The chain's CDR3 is CSVAVQGENEKLFF. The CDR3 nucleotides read TGCAGCGTTGCGGTGCAGGGCGAAAATGAAAAACTGTTTTTT.

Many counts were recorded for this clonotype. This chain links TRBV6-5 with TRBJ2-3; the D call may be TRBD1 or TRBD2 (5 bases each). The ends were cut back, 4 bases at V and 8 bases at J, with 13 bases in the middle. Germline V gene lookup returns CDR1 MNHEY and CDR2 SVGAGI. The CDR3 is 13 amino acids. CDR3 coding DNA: TGTGCCAGCAGTTGGGACCGAGGTGGTACGCAGTATTTT. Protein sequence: CASSWDRGGTQYF.

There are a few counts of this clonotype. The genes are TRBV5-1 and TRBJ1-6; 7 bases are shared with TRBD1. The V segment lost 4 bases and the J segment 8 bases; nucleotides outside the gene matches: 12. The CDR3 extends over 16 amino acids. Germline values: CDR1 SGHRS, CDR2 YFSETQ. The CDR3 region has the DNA TGCGCCAGCAGCCCCCTGCCGACAGGGATGGATTCACCCCTCCACTTT. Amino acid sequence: CASSPLPTGMDSPLHF. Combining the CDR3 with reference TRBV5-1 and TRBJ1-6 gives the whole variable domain KAGVTQTPRYLIKTRGQQVTLSCSPISGHRSVSWYQQTPGQGLQFLFEYFSETQRNKGNFPGRFSGRQFSNSRSEMNVSTLELGDSALYLCASSPLPTGMDSPLHFGNGTRLTVT.

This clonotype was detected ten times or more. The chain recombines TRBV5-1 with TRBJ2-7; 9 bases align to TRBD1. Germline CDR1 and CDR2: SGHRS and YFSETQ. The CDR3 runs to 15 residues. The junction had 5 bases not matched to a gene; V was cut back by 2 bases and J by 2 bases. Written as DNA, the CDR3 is TGCGCCAGCAGCTTCCCGGGACAGGGACCCTACGAGCAGTACTTC. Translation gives CASSFPGQGPYEQYF.

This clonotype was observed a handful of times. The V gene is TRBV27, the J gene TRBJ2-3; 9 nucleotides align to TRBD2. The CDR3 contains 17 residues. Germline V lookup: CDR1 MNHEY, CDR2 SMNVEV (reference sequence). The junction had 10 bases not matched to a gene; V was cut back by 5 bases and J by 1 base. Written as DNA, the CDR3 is TGTGCCAGCAGTCTACTCGGGACTAGCAGGGGCACAGATACGCAGTATTTT. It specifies CASSLLGTSRGTDTQYF.

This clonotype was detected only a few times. The chain's CDR3 is CASSHTRGQHNEAFF. The CDR3 DNA reads TGCGCCAGCAGCCACACCCGGGGGCAGCACAACGAAGCTTTCTTT. The chain has TRBV4-3 and TRBJ1-1, with a possible D match to TRBD1 (6 bases). V was trimmed by 3 bases and J by 8 bases, leaving 19 bases between them. Germline CDR1 reads LGHNA; CDR2 reads YSLEER. This CDR3 spans 15 amino acids.

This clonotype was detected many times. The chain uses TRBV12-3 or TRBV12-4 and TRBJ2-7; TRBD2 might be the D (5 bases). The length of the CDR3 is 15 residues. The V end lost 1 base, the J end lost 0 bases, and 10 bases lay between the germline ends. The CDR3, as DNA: TGTGCCAGCAGTTTAGGCGGGCAGAGCTCCTACGAGCAGTACTTC. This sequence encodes CASSLGGQSSYEQYF.

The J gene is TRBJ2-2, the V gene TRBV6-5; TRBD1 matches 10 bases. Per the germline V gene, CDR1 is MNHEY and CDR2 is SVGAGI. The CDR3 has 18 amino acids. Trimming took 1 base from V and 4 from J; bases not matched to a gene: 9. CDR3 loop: CASSYLTGGVSVTGELFF. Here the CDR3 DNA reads TGTGCCAGCAGTTACTTGACAGGGGGCGTTAGTGTCACCGGGGAGCTGTTTTTT.

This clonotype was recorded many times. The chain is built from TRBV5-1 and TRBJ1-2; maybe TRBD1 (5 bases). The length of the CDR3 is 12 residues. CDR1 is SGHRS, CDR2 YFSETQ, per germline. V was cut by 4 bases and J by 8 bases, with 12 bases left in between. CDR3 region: CASSPGTAGYTF. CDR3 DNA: TGCGCCAGCAGCCCTGGGACGGCCGGCTACACCTTC.

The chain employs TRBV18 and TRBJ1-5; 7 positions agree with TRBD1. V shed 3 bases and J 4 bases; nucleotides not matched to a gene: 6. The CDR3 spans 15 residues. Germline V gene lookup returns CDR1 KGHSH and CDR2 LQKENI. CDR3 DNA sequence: TGTGCCAGCTCACCCCAGACAGGGAGGAATCAGCCCCAGCATTTT. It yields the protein CASSPQTGRNQPQHF.

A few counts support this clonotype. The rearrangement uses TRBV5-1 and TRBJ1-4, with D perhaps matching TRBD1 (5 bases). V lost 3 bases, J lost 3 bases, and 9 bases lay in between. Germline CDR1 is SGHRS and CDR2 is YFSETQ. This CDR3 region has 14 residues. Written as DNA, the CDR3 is TGCGCCAGCAGCTCGGGACGGCCTAATGAAAAACTGTTTTTT. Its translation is CASSSGRPNEKLFF.

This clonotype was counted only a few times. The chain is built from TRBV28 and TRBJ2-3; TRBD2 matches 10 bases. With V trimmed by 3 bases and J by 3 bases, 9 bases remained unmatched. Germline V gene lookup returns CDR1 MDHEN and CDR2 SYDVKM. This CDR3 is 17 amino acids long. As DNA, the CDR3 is TGTGCCAGCAGTTTCCCGCTCAGCGGGGGGGCAACAGATACGCAGTATTTT. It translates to CASSFPLSGGATDTQYF.

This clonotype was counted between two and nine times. The CDR3, as DNA: TGTGCCAGCAGCGTAAGCGGGGGAGGGATTGAGCAGTTCTTC. This sequence encodes CASSVSGGGIEQFF. The genes are TRBV9 and TRBJ2-1; 8 nucleotides agree with TRBD2. There are 14 residues in the CDR3. Germline V CDR1 and CDR2: SGDLS, YYNGEE. V lost 1 base, J lost 9 bases, and 6 bases stayed unmatched.

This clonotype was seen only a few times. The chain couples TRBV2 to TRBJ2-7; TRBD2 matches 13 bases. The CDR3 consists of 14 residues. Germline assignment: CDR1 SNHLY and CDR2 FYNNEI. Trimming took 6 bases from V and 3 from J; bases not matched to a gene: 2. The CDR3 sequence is CASRGTSGVYEQYF. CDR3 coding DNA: TGTGCCAGCAGGGGGACTAGCGGGGTCTACGAGCAGTACTTC.

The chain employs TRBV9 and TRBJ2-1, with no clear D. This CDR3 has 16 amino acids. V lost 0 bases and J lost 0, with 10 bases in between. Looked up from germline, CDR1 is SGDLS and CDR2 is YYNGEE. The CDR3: CASSVDQGGSYNEQFF. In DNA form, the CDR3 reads TGTGCCAGCAGCGTAGATCAAGGCGGCTCCTACAATGAGCAGTTCTTC.

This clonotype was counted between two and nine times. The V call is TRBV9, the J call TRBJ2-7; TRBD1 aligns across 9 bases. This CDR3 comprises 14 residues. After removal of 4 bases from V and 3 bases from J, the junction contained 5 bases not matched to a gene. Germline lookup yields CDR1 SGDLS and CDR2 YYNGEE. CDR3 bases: TGTGCCAGCAGCCCAATGACAGGGGGCTACGAGCAGTACTTC. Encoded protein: CASSPMTGGYEQYF.